The clone carrying this T cell receptor (beta chain) was counted between two and nine times. The antigen remains unidentified. This entry belongs to a study of type 1 regulatory T cells. Study background: This in vitro CD4 product, T-allo10, is enriched for Tr1 cells and alloantigen-specific. Broader study findings: Compared with non-type 1 regulatory T cells, type 1 regulatory T cells showed a more restricted TCR repertoire.

Unmatched junction bases numbered 9, after V lost 4 bases and J lost 10 bases. This CDR3 region has 13 residues. Germline values: CDR1 DFQATT, CDR2 SNEGSKA (reference sequence). MiXCR, run by TCRdb on the reads, gives a single entry per CDR3 protein. This table has tens of thousands of distinct CDR3 sequences, 20% to 25% appearing once. What was sequenced was cultured type 1 regulatory T (Tr1) cells, either the whole culture or a sorted fraction (not recorded which). This receptor was obtained from a human donor in good health. J is TRBJ1-4 and V is TRBV20-1; 7 bases line up with TRBD1. The DNA of the CDR3 is TGCAGTGCTACCGACAGGGACCCTACAAAACTGTTTTTT. It codes for CSATDRDPTKLFF.